This TCR beta chain was found in a study of T cell changes during pregnancy in multiple sclerosis. Method: immunoSEQ multiplex PCR; TCRdb's copy keeps in-frame clones and lacks some. The sample carries just under 95,000 clones, approximately 92% recorded once. The sequences come from peripheral blood, collected in the first trimester of pregnancy. The sequence came from a female donor with multiple sclerosis, enrolled in a pregnancy study.

CDR3 in DNA: TGTGCCAGCAGCTTAGAGCTAGCCAAAAACATTCAGTACTTC. Its translation is CASSLELAKNIQYF. This chain uses TRBV13 with TRBJ2-4; D not resolved. The length of the CDR3 is 14 residues. Looked up from germline, CDR1 is PRHDT and CDR2 is FYEKMQ (reference sequence). V lost 1 base, J lost 0 bases, and 4 bases lay in between.